The entry below gives a single T cell receptor (beta chain) sequence along with its context. CDR3 length: 15 amino acids. Trimming left V 0 bases short and J 2 bases short, with 11 bases between. Germline-derived CDR1 and CDR2 are LNHNV and YYDKDF (reference sequence). This specimen comes from a study of blood T cell repertoires in COVID-19. The table came from immunoSEQ multiplex PCR; TCRdb's copy has only in-frame clones and leaves some out. The sample consists of 95,000 to 150,000 clones, approximately 81% of them appearing once. The sequence was obtained from a man in his 60s with acute or convalescent COVID-19. The J gene is TRBJ2-7, the V gene TRBV15, with TRBD2 as a possible D gene (5 bases). Sequencing was done on a sample of peripheral blood. The CDR3 coding sequence is TGTGCCACCAGCAGAGAGCCGGGGTCAACCTACGAGCAGTACTTC. This encodes CATSREPGSTYEQYF.